Below, 31 T cell receptor beta chains from the same sample are listed, as sequenced in a study of cytomegalovirus exposure and HLA in healthy donors. A multiplex PCR was run with 60 Vbeta primers and 13 Jbeta primers. The assay was immunoSEQ multiplex PCR, and TCRdb's table has in-frame clones only and misses some. The sample gives 110,000 or so clones, over 70% of which show up once; 4% to 5% is in the top ten. Sequenced: PBMCs. The receptors here all came from a woman aged 40 to 49 in good health and CMV-seropositive.

The chain links TRBV5-1 to TRBJ2-2; D is possibly TRBD2 (6 bases). This CDR3 contains 15 residues. V was cut by 7 bases and J by 0 bases, with 13 bases left in between. CDR1 SGHRS and CDR2 YFSETQ come from the germline V gene. CDR3 nucleotides: TGCGCCAGCTCCCTCCCGGGAGCGAACACCGGGGAGCTGTTTTTT. Its translation is CASSLPGANTGELFF.

The genes are TRBV6-1 and TRBJ2-5; D is perhaps TRBD1 (6 bases). The DNA end lines up better with TRBJ2-7; the J call may be wrong. This CDR3 region has 15 residues. Germline assignment: CDR1 MNHNS and CDR2 SASEGT. The CDR3 DNA is TGTGCCAGCAGTGTGACAGGTCCAGCTCCCTACGAGCAGTACTTC. Translating it yields CASSVTGPAPYEQYF.

The chain couples TRBV18 to TRBJ2-3; 9 bases match TRBD2. The CDR3 runs to 16 residues. From germline, CDR1 is KGHSH and CDR2 LQKENI. V lost 2 bases to trimming and J lost 3 bases; unmatched junction nucleotides: 6. For the CDR3, the DNA is TGTGCCAGCTCACCAAGAGGAGCGGGAGGTACAGATACGCAGTATTTT. Protein product: CASSPRGAGGTDTQYF.

The rearrangement links TRBV4-1 to TRBJ2-7, with 13 bases identical to TRBD2. V trimming: 4 bases; J trimming: 0 bases; junction bases outside the gene matches: 6. CDR3 size: 17 residues. CDR1 and CDR2 from the germline V gene are MGHRA and YSYEKL. The CDR3 protein is CASSLGTSGMNSYEQYF. Here the CDR3 DNA reads TGCGCCAGCAGCCTCGGGACTAGCGGGATGAACTCCTACGAGCAGTACTTC.

This clone occurred a few times. The rearrangement uses TRBV10-1 and TRBJ1-1; D possibly corresponds to TRBD1 (5 bases). Trimming stripped 2 bases from V and 0 bases from J, with 25 bases between. The CDR3 covers 20 residues. Per germline, CDR1 WNHNN and CDR2 SYGVQD (reference sequence). The CDR3 nucleotides read TGCGCCAGCAGTGAGCTAAGGGTTCCGACCCACGGGGGTATGAACACTGAAGCTTTCTTT. Its protein is CASSELRVPTHGGMNTEAFF.

This chain uses TRBV4-1 with TRBJ1-2, with no clear D. In germline, CDR1 is MGHRA, CDR2 YSYEKL. The length of the CDR3 is 15 residues. V gave up 0 bases and J gave up 0 bases, with 8 bases separating them. The CDR3 loop reads CASSQETTTNYGYTF. The CDR3 DNA reads as TGCGCCAGCAGCCAAGAGACAACCACTAACTATGGCTACACCTTC.

The chain recombines TRBV11-2 with TRBJ2-2, with 7 bases identical to TRBD1. The trim removed 4 bases at V and 4 bases at J, leaving 3 bases unmatched. The CDR3 runs to 14 residues. Germline lookup yields CDR1 SGHAT and CDR2 FQNNGV. CDR3 residues: CASSSQGSTGELFF. The CDR3 coding sequence is TGTGCCAGCAGCTCACAGGGGAGCACCGGGGAGCTGTTTTTT.

This chain joins TRBV2 and TRBJ2-1; TRBD2 aligns across 11 bases. V trimming: 6 bases; J trimming: 3 bases; junction bases outside the gene matches: 7. Germline values: CDR1 SNHLY, CDR2 FYNNEI. This CDR3 has 16 amino acids. CDR3 protein: CASSQGTSGFYNEQFF. The DNA for the CDR3 is TGTGCCAGCAGCCAAGGGACTAGCGGATTCTACAATGAGCAGTTCTTC.

The chain has TRBV9 and TRBJ2-3; TRBD2 is a possible D gene (6 bases). Trimming removed 3 bases from V and 0 bases from J, with 17 bases in between. The CDR3 is 17 amino acids. Germline CDR1 and CDR2: SGDLS and YYNGEE. The CDR3 loop is CASSAPPLGTSTDTQYF. The CDR3 DNA is TGTGCCAGCAGCGCCCCCCCATTAGGGACTAGCACAGATACGCAGTATTTT.

The table lists this clone with a few counts. The V and J genes are TRBV5-1 and TRBJ2-2; D perhaps matches TRBD1 (5 bases). The CDR3 sequence is 15 residues long. Per the germline V gene, CDR1 is SGHRS and CDR2 is YFSETQ. V was shortened by 3 bases and J by 2 bases, with 11 bases between the two germline ends. The CDR3 DNA is TGCGCCAGCAGCTGGGCTACAGGCAACACCGGGGAGCTGTTTTTT. Protein: CASSWATGNTGELFF.

Notes on this clone: The sample holds other DNA sequences that translate to the same CDR3. The gene calls are TRBV5-1 and TRBJ2-5; 8 nucleotides align to TRBD1. This CDR3 has 15 amino acids. V trimming: 3 bases; J trimming: 5 bases; junction bases outside the gene matches: 9. Germline assignment: CDR1 SGHRS and CDR2 YFSETQ. The chain's CDR3 is CASSWGTGGRETQYF. The CDR3 DNA reads as TGCGCCAGCAGCTGGGGTACAGGGGGTAGGGAGACCCAGTACTTC.

V gene TRBV7-2 combines with J gene TRBJ1-6, with 7 bases identical to TRBD1. Germline V gene lookup returns CDR1 SGHTA and CDR2 FQGNSA. The CDR3 runs 13 residues. V dropped 4 bases and J dropped 15; count of bases not matched to a gene: 9. DNA for the CDR3: TGTGCCAGCAGCTCGGACAGGCGGAAGGTCCTCCACTTT. It specifies CASSSDRRKVLHF.

The rearrangement joins TRBV18 to TRBJ2-1; D possibly corresponds to TRBD1 (6 bases). Trimming stripped 2 bases from V and 0 bases from J, with 11 bases between. The CDR3 totals 16 residues. Germline lookup yields CDR1 KGHSH and CDR2 LQKENI. CDR3 loop: CASSPGGISSYNEQFF. CDR3 DNA sequence: TGTGCCAGCTCACCAGGGGGCATCAGCTCCTACAATGAGCAGTTCTTC.

The chain is built from TRBV25-1 and TRBJ2-5; possible D gene TRBD1, 5 bases. Germline lookup yields CDR1 MGHDK and CDR2 SYGVNS. There are 15 residues in the CDR3. The germline V and J ends were trimmed by 1 base and 4 bases, with 13 bases remaining between them. The CDR3, as DNA: TGTGCCAGCAGTGAATCGAATAGACAGAGAGAGACCCAGTACTTC. Its protein product is CASSESNRQRETQYF.

The chain links TRBV7-2 to TRBJ2-1; TRBD2 might be the D (5 bases). V was pared by 5 bases and J by 1 base, with 12 bases between. The CDR3 is 15 residues long. Germline V gives CDR1 SGHTA, CDR2 FQGNSA. In DNA form, the CDR3 reads TGTGCCAGCAGCACGATACGGGGTTCCTACAATGAGCAGTTCTTC. Its translation is CASSTIRGSYNEQFF.

The chain joins TRBV27 to TRBJ2-6; D unresolved. Germline lookup yields CDR1 MNHEY and CDR2 SMNVEV (reference sequence). Trimming took 4 bases from V and 0 from J, leaving 10 bases between them. CDR3 length equals 16 residues. CDR3 sequence (DNA): TGTGCCAGCAGTTATGCAGGCCGCTCTGGGGCCAACGTCCTGACTTTC. Its translation is CASSYAGRSGANVLTF.

The chain couples TRBV5-6 to TRBJ2-5, with 11 bases identical to TRBD2. After removal of 3 bases from V and 2 bases from J, the junction contained 9 bases not matched to a gene. Germline CDR1 SGHDT, CDR2 YYEEEE. CDR3 size: 17 residues. The CDR3 sequence is CASSSFGRLAGQETQYF. CDR3 sequence (DNA): TGTGCCAGCAGCTCGTTTGGTAGACTAGCGGGGCAAGAGACCCAGTACTTC. Filled out from reference TRBV5-6 and TRBJ2-5, the complete variable domain reads DAGVTQSPTHLIKTRGQQVTLRCSPKSGHDTVSWYQQALGQGPQFIFQYYEEEERQRGNFPDRFSGHQFPNYSSELNVNALLLGDSALYLCASSSFGRLAGQETQYFGPGTRLLVL.

This clone was counted once. The chain recombines TRBV11-2 with TRBJ1-1, with TRBD1 as a possible D gene (6 bases). The CDR3 consists of 14 residues. Looked up from germline, CDR1 is SGHAT and CDR2 is FQNNGV. Trimming shortened V by 3 bases and J by 1 base, and 9 bases separated the two germline ends. CDR3 in DNA: TGTGCCAGCAGCTTGACGGGACAGAACACTGAAGCTTTCTTT. Translated, it gives CASSLTGQNTEAFF.

The chain has TRBV5-1 and TRBJ1-5, with D unclear. This CDR3 has 14 amino acids. Germline V CDR1 and CDR2: SGHRS, YFSETQ. V lost 4 bases and J lost 7, with 15 bases in between. The CDR3 protein is CASSPSWSGQPQHF. The CDR3 bases are TGCGCCAGCAGCCCCTCTTGGTCGGGGCAGCCCCAGCATTTT. The full variable domain, with the rest looked up from reference TRBV5-1 and TRBJ1-5, is KAGVTQTPRYLIKTRGQQVTLSCSPISGHRSVSWYQQTPGQGLQFLFEYFSETQRNKGNFPGRFSGRQFSNSRSEMNVSTLELGDSALYLCASSPSWSGQPQHFGDGTRLSIL.

The count of this clone is one. The CDR3 region has the DNA TGCGCCAGCACCTACGGGACAGGAGGGCAAGAGACCCAGTACTTC. Protein sequence: CASTYGTGGQETQYF. The genes are TRBV5-1 and TRBJ2-5; 8 bases fit TRBD1. The germline V gene has CDR1 SGHRS and CDR2 YFSETQ. The CDR3 consists of 15 residues. The V and J ends lost 6 bases and 2 bases, in that order; junction bases with no gene match: 9. The whole variable domain, remainder taken from reference TRBV5-1 and TRBJ2-5, is KAGVTQTPRYLIKTRGQQVTLSCSPISGHRSVSWYQQTPGQGLQFLFEYFSETQRNKGNFPGRFSGRQFSNSRSEMNVSTLELGDSALYLCASTYGTGGQETQYFGPGTRLLVL.

This clone was recorded a few times. The chain links TRBV9 to TRBJ2-5, with a weak D call TRBD2 (5 bases). The germline V gene has CDR1 SGDLS and CDR2 YYNGEE. Trimming left V 4 bases short and J 0 bases short, with 22 bases between. This CDR3 region has 18 residues. CDR3 DNA sequence: TGTGCCAGCAGCCCCGCCCAACCTACCGGAGGAAACCAAGAGACCCAGTACTTC. Encoded protein: CASSPAQPTGGNQETQYF.

The chain carries TRBV7-9 and TRBJ2-1; D remains unclear. Germline V lookup: CDR1 SEHNR, CDR2 FQNEAQ (reference sequence). V was clipped by 3 bases and J by 7 bases, with 13 bases between them. The CDR3 loop spans 14 amino acids. The CDR3 here is CASSFGEAWNEQFF. CDR3 DNA: TGTGCCAGCAGCTTCGGAGAGGCGTGGAATGAGCAGTTCTTC. Together with reference TRBV7-9 and TRBJ2-1, the CDR3 gives the full variable domain: DTGVSQNPRHKITKRGQNVTFRCDPISEHNRLYWYRQTLGQGPEFLTYFQNEAQLEKSRLLSDRFSAERPKGSFSTLEIQRTEQGDSAMYLCASSFGEAWNEQFFGPGTRLTVL.

This clone was observed a few times. The same CDR3 also results from other DNA sequences found in this sample. This rearrangement joins TRBV2 to TRBJ2-5; D is possibly TRBD2 (6 bases). V shed 8 bases and J shed 4 bases, with 14 bases lying between them. Germline loops: CDR1 SNHLY, CDR2 FYNNEI. This CDR3 comprises 13 residues. CDR3: CASGEEVRETQYF. The CDR3 DNA follows: TGTGCCAGCGGGGAGGAGGTACGAGAGACCCAGTACTTC.

V gene TRBV5-1 combines with J gene TRBJ2-3, with TRBD2 matching 12 bases. Germline V CDR1 and CDR2: SGHRS, YFSETQ. The CDR3 consists of 15 residues. The V segment lost 5 bases and the J segment 5 bases; nucleotides outside the gene matches: 6. The CDR3 DNA reads TGCGCCAGCAGGCCCGGGACTAGCGGGCTAGATACGCAGTATTTT. Its translation is CASRPGTSGLDTQYF.

This clone was picked up one time. The chain uses TRBV19 and TRBJ1-1; 10 positions agree with TRBD1. The V segment lost 5 bases and the J segment 4 bases; nucleotides outside the gene matches: 4. Germline V CDR1 and CDR2: LNHDA, SQIVND (reference sequence). This CDR3 comprises 14 residues. CDR3 coding DNA: TGTGCCAGTAGTCCCTGGACAGGGGGCACTGAAGCTTTCTTT. Amino acid sequence: CASSPWTGGTEAFF. Filled out from reference TRBV19 and TRBJ1-1, the complete variable domain reads DGGITQSPKYLFRKEGQNVTLSCEQNLNHDAMYWYRQDPGQGLRLIYYSQIVNDFQKGDIAEGYSVSREKKESFPLTVTSAQKNPTAFYLCASSPWTGGTEAFFGQGTRLTVV.

This chain links TRBV10-3 with TRBJ2-2; D is uncertain. Trimming pared 2 bases from V and 4 bases from J, leaving 8 bases between. This CDR3 region has 14 residues. From germline, CDR1 is ENHRY and CDR2 SYGVKD. This CDR3 is CAISEQSFTGELFF. CDR3 nucleotide sequence: TGTGCCATCAGTGAGCAGTCTTTCACCGGGGAGCTGTTTTTT.

A note on this clone: An end of the junction differs from the germline gene, which may be a read error. This rearrangement joins TRBV7-9 to TRBJ2-7, with D possibly TRBD2 on 6 matching bases. CDR1 and CDR2 from the germline V gene are SEHNR and FQNEAQ (reference sequence). The CDR3 sequence is 16 residues long. CDR3 in amino acids: CSSSLELRDAPYEQYF. CDR3 bases: TGTTCCAGCAGCTTAGAGTTGCGGGACGCCCCCTACGAGCAGTACTTC.

This sequence joins TRBV6-1 and TRBJ2-1, with a tentative D call TRBD1 (6 bases). The germline V gene encodes CDR1 MNHNS and CDR2 SASEGT. The CDR3 consists of 14 residues. Trimming stripped 7 bases from V and 6 bases from J, with 16 bases between. CDR3: CASTFTGMGNEQFF. In nucleotides, the CDR3 is TGTGCCAGCACCTTTACAGGGATGGGCAATGAGCAGTTCTTC.

This chain connects TRBV13 to TRBJ2-7, with TRBD1 matching over 8 bases. CDR1 is PRHDT and CDR2 is FYEKMQ in the germline V gene (reference sequence). J was trimmed by 1 base and V by 5 bases; bases with no gene match: 16. CDR3 length equals 18 residues. This CDR3 is CASSKLTGDHSGSYEQYF. Here the CDR3 DNA reads TGTGCCAGCAGCAAGCTGACAGGGGATCATAGTGGGTCCTACGAGCAGTACTTC. Supplemented by reference TRBV13 and TRBJ2-7, the full variable domain reads AAGVIQSPRHLIKEKRETATLKCYPIPRHDTVYWYQQGPGQDPQFLISFYEKMQSDKGSIPDRFSAQQFSDYHSELNMSSLELGDSALYFCASSKLTGDHSGSYEQYFGPGTRLTVT.

This rearrangement joins TRBV13 to TRBJ2-1; 11 nucleotides align to TRBD1. The V segment lost 0 bases and the J segment 8 bases; nucleotides outside the gene matches: 9. There are 17 residues in the CDR3. Germline V gene lookup returns CDR1 PRHDT and CDR2 FYEKMQ (reference sequence). The CDR3 sequence: CASSLGSGTGGNYEQFF. The CDR3 DNA reads TGTGCCAGCAGCTTAGGTTCCGGGACAGGGGGTAACTATGAGCAGTTCTTC.

V and J are TRBV18 and TRBJ1-4, with 8 bases identical to TRBD1. CDR1 and CDR2 from the germline V gene are KGHSH and LQKENI. This CDR3 has 15 amino acids. The V gene end was trimmed by 6 bases and the J gene end by 4 bases; junction bases not matched to a gene: 7. CDR3: CASSPRTGSNEKLFF. The CDR3 DNA reads as TGTGCCAGCTCCCCGCGGACAGGGAGTAATGAAAAACTGTTTTTT.